A selection of T cell receptor beta chains follows, all from one sample in a study of T-cell reconstitution after alpha-beta-depleted transplantation in children. TCRdb processed the PCR reads anew with MiXCR; each CDR3 protein has one entry. The data contain 500,000 to 600,000 distinct CDR3 sequences, roughly 30% of them singletons. The source was PBMCs, collected before TCRalphabeta/CD19-depleted stem cell transplant. Receptors originate from a boy younger than two with Wiskott-Aldrich syndrome, due to receive a stem cell transplant. The CDR3 runs from the conserved cysteine through the conserved F or W.

J: TRBJ2-1
V: TRBV10-3
CDR3: CAISDKGTSGFSYNEQFF

J: TRBJ2-7
V: TRBV7-8
CDR3: CASSTGLVRGEQYF

J: TRBJ2-3
V: TRBV5-1
CDR3: CASSPDRAVDTQYF

J: TRBJ2-7
V: TRBV5-1
CDR3: CASSLAGKTNEEQYF

J: TRBJ1-5
V: TRBV4-1
CDR3: CASSQVSGVGNQPQHF

J: TRBJ1-5
V: TRBV5-1
CDR3: CASSLSGHLNQPQHF

J: TRBJ2-2
V: TRBV24-1
CDR3: CATSDFGAGVTGELFF

J: TRBJ2-2
V: TRBV19
CDR3: CASRILAMGNGELFF

J: TRBJ1-5
V: TRBV27
CDR3: CASAAALGSNQPQHF

J: TRBJ2-1
V: TRBV18
CDR3: CASSEGQGWNNEQFF

J: TRBJ2-1
V: TRBV5-1
CDR3: CASSPDSYNEQFF

J: TRBJ2-7
V: TRBV5-1
CDR3: CASSLTGTTYEQYF

J: TRBJ2-7
V: TRBV20-1
CDR3: CSARDEQGKRYEQYF

J: TRBJ2-1
V: TRBV5-1
CDR3: CASTTFRYNEQFF

J: TRBJ2-1
V: TRBV20-1
CDR3: CSASRPNEQFF

J: TRBJ2-5
V: TRBV20-1
CDR3: CSARSPDGQETQYF

J: TRBJ2-3
V: TRBV19
CDR3: CASMLGLASHTQYF

J: TRBJ2-3
V: TRBV7-3
CDR3: CASSPSGPSTDTQYF

J: TRBJ1-4
V: TRBV30
CDR3: CAWSVGTHNEKLFF

J: TRBJ2-7
V: TRBV15
CDR3: CATSLRTSAYEQYF

J: TRBJ2-7
V: TRBV6-1
CDR3: CASSEGGSTYEQYF

J: TRBJ1-6
V: TRBV28
CDR3: CASSSGTGGITYNSPLHF

J: TRBJ2-7
V: TRBV5-1
CDR3: CASSLVGAPMYEQYF

J: TRBJ2-5
V: TRBV14
CDR3: CASSQLAGASTQYF

J: TRBJ2-7
V: TRBV11-2
CDR3: CASRGFKPAYEQYF

J: TRBJ2-6
V: TRBV5-1
CDR3: CASSFAGTPGANVLTF

J: TRBJ2-3
V: TRBV5-5
CDR3: CASSFGGLTDTQYF

J: TRBJ2-5
V: TRBV7-2
CDR3: CASSATSAPGTQYF

J: TRBJ2-1
V: TRBV7-3
CDR3: CASSPTQRVSSYNEQFF

J: TRBJ1-1
V: TRBV29-1
CDR3: CSVGQGPNTEAFF

J: TRBJ1-5
V: TRBV2
CDR3: CASSADRPLNQPQHF

J: TRBJ2-3
V: TRBV20-1
CDR3: CSASQRQGLATDTQYF

J: TRBJ2-1
V: TRBV20-1
CDR3: CSAPSGGVEQFF

J: TRBJ1-5
V: TRBV5-1
CDR3: CASSPDTSNQPQHF

J: TRBJ2-7
V: TRBV6-1
CDR3: CASSEWAGGTYEQYF

J: TRBJ1-1
V: TRBV20-1
CDR3: CSARREFEAFF

J: TRBJ2-1
V: TRBV5-1
CDR3: CASSTVAGGPGNEQFF

J: TRBJ2-1
V: TRBV3-1
CDR3: CASSHERGPIDEQFF

J: TRBJ1-1
V: TRBV30
CDR3: CAWTKVAVNTEAFF

J: TRBJ1-2
V: TRBV10-3
CDR3: CAISGGVDGYTF

J: TRBJ2-1
V: TRBV28
CDR3: CASSRGAGFEQFF

J: TRBJ2-4
V: TRBV27
CDR3: CASSAGLPLAKNIQYF

J: TRBJ1-1
V: TRBV28
CDR3: CASTRGTANTEAFF

J: TRBJ2-7
V: TRBV5-1
CDR3: CASSLHPSGFAYEQYF

J: TRBJ2-5
V: TRBV3-1
CDR3: CASSQDSTGGAQYF

J: TRBJ2-1
V: TRBV4-1
CDR3: CASSQDRGHYQRPSYNEQFF

J: TRBJ1-1
V: TRBV19
CDR3: CASRREGMGEAFF

J: TRBJ1-6
V: TRBV10-3
CDR3: CAISESVRLNSYNSPLHF

J: TRBJ2-3
V: TRBV20-1
CDR3: CSASVSTDTQYF